Below, 19 T cell receptor beta chains from the same sample are listed, as sequenced in a study of T cell responses to AZD1222 COVID-19 vaccine. Measured with immunoSEQ multiplex PCR; TCRdb has only the in-frame clones, and not every one. The data contain 140,000 or so clones, more than 75% of them seen just once; the ten biggest clones take up more than 1.5%. The sample was peripheral blood, taken 28 days after the second AZD1222 dose. These receptors all stem from an adult who received the AZD1222 COVID-19 vaccine.

V gene TRBV30 combines with J gene TRBJ1-2; TRBD1 is a possible D gene (5 bases). V was clipped by 4 bases and J by 4 bases, with 13 bases between them. Germline-derived CDR1 and CDR2 are GTSNPN and SVGIG (reference sequence). The CDR3 totals 13 residues. CDR3 loop: CAWKGTEPYGYTF. CDR3 bases: TGTGCCTGGAAAGGGACGGAACCCTATGGCTACACCTTC.

The chain employs TRBV10-2 and TRBJ1-1; possibly TRBD1 for D (5 bases). V was pared by 6 bases and J by 5 bases, with 13 bases between. CDR1 is WSHSY, CDR2 SAAADI, per germline. The CDR3 consists of 13 residues. Here the CDR3 DNA reads TGCGCCAGCAGCCTGACAGTGGCAACTGAAGCTTTCTTT. As protein: CASSLTVATEAFF.

The gene calls are TRBV2 and TRBJ2-7, with TRBD1 matching 8 bases. The CDR3 extends over 12 amino acids. V was clipped by 6 bases and J by 6 bases; unmatched bases: 4. The germline V gene has CDR1 SNHLY and CDR2 FYNNEI. CDR3 nucleotides: TGTGCCAGCAGGTACGACAGGGGCGAGCAGTACTTC. It codes for CASRYDRGEQYF.

A single count supports this clone. The chain has TRBV7-9 and TRBJ1-1; tentative D call: TRBD1 (6 bases). The CDR3 totals 12 residues. CDR1 is SEHNR and CDR2 is FQNEAQ in the germline V gene (reference sequence). V lost 2 bases, J lost 5 bases, and 6 bases lay in between. CDR3 in DNA: TGTGCCAGCAGCTTAAGGGGGACTGAAGCTTTCTTT. Translation gives CASSLRGTEAFF.

The chain recombines TRBV10-3 with TRBJ2-3; 7 nucleotides match TRBD1. V shed 4 bases and J 0 bases; nucleotides not matched to a gene: 7. The V gene's germline CDR1 is ENHRY and CDR2 SYGVKD. CDR3 length: 16 residues. The CDR3 DNA is TGTGCCATCAGTGTCCGCCGGGACAGAAGCACAGATACGCAGTATTTT. Translated: CAISVRRDRSTDTQYF.

The chain carries TRBV7-3 and TRBJ1-2; tentative D call: TRBD1 (6 bases). The germline V and J ends were trimmed by 5 bases and 8 bases, with 15 bases remaining between them. The CDR3 runs 13 residues. Germline V gives CDR1 SGHTA, CDR2 FQGTGA. CDR3 in DNA: TGTGCCAGCAGCCCGGGACAAGAGAGGGGCTACACCTTC. This codes for CASSPGQERGYTF.

This clone was found once. This chain connects TRBV9 to TRBJ2-1; D is tentatively TRBD1 or TRBD2 (5 bases each). CDR1 and CDR2 (germline): SGDLS, YYNGEE. This CDR3 has 13 residues. V was shortened by 7 bases and J by 7 bases, with 15 bases between the two germline ends. CDR3 nucleotides: TGTGCCAGCGACCGAGGGACGCGTAATGAGCAGTTCTTC. It encodes CASDRGTRNEQFF.

This chain uses TRBV9 with TRBJ1-6; D gene uncertain. V was pared by 2 bases and J by 4 bases, with 4 bases between. The germline V gene has CDR1 SGDLS and CDR2 YYNGEE. CDR3 length: 13 amino acids. The CDR3 is CASSVVYNSPLHF. The CDR3 bases are TGTGCCAGCAGCGTCGTGTATAATTCACCCCTCCACTTT. Combining the CDR3 with reference TRBV9 and TRBJ1-6 gives the whole variable domain DSGVTQTPKHLITATGQRVTLRCSPRSGDLSVYWYQQSLDQGLQFLIQYYNGEERAKGNILERFSAQQFPDLHSELNLSSLELGDSALYFCASSVVYNSPLHFGNGTRLTVT.

The chain joins TRBV2 to TRBJ1-1; D call uncertain. The germline V gene encodes CDR1 SNHLY and CDR2 FYNNEI. CDR3 length equals 13 residues. Deletions cut 7 bases from V and 2 bases from J, with 11 bases between. CDR3: CASKWRENTEAFF. CDR3 DNA sequence: TGTGCCAGCAAATGGAGGGAAAACACTGAAGCTTTCTTT.

The chain employs TRBV11-2 and TRBJ2-7, with TRBD1 matching over 10 bases. V was clipped by 1 base and J by 5 bases; unmatched bases: 11. This CDR3 region has 17 residues. Germline V gene lookup returns CDR1 SGHAT and CDR2 FQNNGV. The CDR3 reads CASSLVGGRQGANEQYF. The CDR3 nucleotides read TGTGCCAGCAGCTTAGTGGGGGGTCGACAGGGGGCGAACGAGCAGTACTTC. Looking up the rest from reference TRBV11-2 and TRBJ2-7 gives the full variable domain: EAGVAQSPRYKIIEKRQSVAFWCNPISGHATLYWYQQILGQGPKLLIQFQNNGVVDDSQLPKDRFSAERLKGVDSTLKIQPAKLEDSAVYLCASSLVGGRQGANEQYFGPGTRLTVT.

The chain links TRBV10-1 to TRBJ1-1; D possibly corresponds to TRBD1 (5 bases). V lost 3 bases and J lost 5, with 13 bases in between. The CDR3 covers 14 residues. Germline V gene sequence: CDR1 WNHNN, CDR2 SYGVQD (reference sequence). The CDR3 is CASSDGTAGTEAFF. Here the CDR3 DNA reads TGCGCCAGCAGTGATGGGACGGCGGGTACTGAAGCTTTCTTT.

The chain employs TRBV12-3 or TRBV12-4 and TRBJ2-7, with D unclear. CDR3 size: 13 residues. V lost 3 bases, J lost 5 bases, and 11 bases lay in between. The CDR3 sequence: CASSLTPWHEQYF. The CDR3, as DNA: TGTGCCAGCAGTTTGACACCCTGGCACGAGCAGTACTTC.

For the CDR3, the DNA is TGTGCCAGCGGCCCACGGGACAGGGGCCATCAAGAGACCCAGTACTTC. This sequence encodes CASGPRDRGHQETQYF. The V gene is TRBV7-9, the J gene TRBJ2-5; 10 nucleotides line up with TRBD1. CDR1 is SEHNR and CDR2 is FQNEAQ in the germline V gene (reference sequence). CDR3 size: 16 residues. V lost 8 bases to trimming and J lost 2 bases; unmatched junction nucleotides: 11.

The chain couples TRBV6-6 to TRBJ1-2, with 8 nucleotides matching TRBD1. CDR1 is MNHNY and CDR2 is SVGAGI in the germline V gene (reference sequence). J lost 3 bases, V lost 5 bases, and 8 bases had no gene match. The CDR3 runs 15 residues. Here the CDR3 DNA reads TGTGCCAGCAGTACCCGGCAGGGGGCGGACTATGGCTACACCTTC. The encoded protein is CASSTRQGADYGYTF.

The V and J genes are TRBV19 and TRBJ1-2; TRBD1 is a possible D gene (5 bases). Germline assignment: CDR1 LNHDA and CDR2 SQIVND (reference sequence). Trimming pared 3 bases from V and 3 bases from J, leaving 17 bases between. The CDR3 totals 16 residues. In DNA, the CDR3 is TGTGCCAGTAGTATTAACGGAAGGGGCAGAGACTATGGCTACACCTTC. Translation gives CASSINGRGRDYGYTF.

The chain uses TRBV18 and TRBJ1-1; TRBD1 might be the D (5 bases). The CDR3 sequence is 16 residues long. V gave up 1 base and J gave up 3 bases, with 15 bases separating them. Germline CDR1 reads KGHSH; CDR2 reads LQKENI. The CDR3, as DNA: TGTGCCAGCTCACCACGATGGCCAGGGCTCCACACTGAAGCTTTCTTT. This codes for CASSPRWPGLHTEAFF.

The genes are TRBV12-5 and TRBJ2-3; 7 nucleotides line up with TRBD2. With 6 bases clipped from V and 4 bases from J, the junction kept 10 bases outside the gene matches. The CDR3 spans 15 residues. From germline, CDR1 is LGHNT and CDR2 FRNRAP. The CDR3 loop is CASGRGEIAADTQYF. CDR3 sequence (DNA): TGTGCTAGTGGCCGGGGGGAGATAGCGGCAGATACGCAGTATTTT.

The rearrangement links TRBV2 to TRBJ1-1; D perhaps matches TRBD1 (6 bases). This CDR3 has 15 amino acids. The V and J ends lost 4 bases and 3 bases respectively, with 15 bases between them. The germline V gene encodes CDR1 SNHLY and CDR2 FYNNEI. The CDR3 here is CASSAGGPTDTEAFF. CDR3 bases: TGTGCCAGCAGTGCGGGGGGGCCCACGGACACTGAAGCTTTCTTT.

The chain couples TRBV7-9 to TRBJ2-2; TRBD1 matches 8 bases. Germline-derived CDR1 and CDR2 are SEHNR and FQNEAQ (reference sequence). The ends lost 7 bases at V and 5 bases at J; junction bases unmatched: 12. This CDR3 contains 16 residues. CDR3 nucleotides: TGTGCCAGCACCACCGGGACAGGAGGATTTACCGGGGAGCTGTTTTTT. Translated, it gives CASTTGTGGFTGELFF.